This T cell receptor (beta chain) was recovered during a study of tumor and adjacent non-tumor tissue in lung cancer. Germline values: CDR1 SGHAT, CDR2 FQDESV (reference sequence). The CDR3 has 15 residues. Study-level points and caveats: Normal lung showed higher cumulative top 100 clone frequency than tumor.

A note on this clonotype: Its target is unknown. An end of the junction does not agree with germline; a read error may underlie this.

The library came from three nested PCR rounds adapted from ARM-PCR protocols. MiXCR, run by TCRdb on the multiplex PCR reads, gives a single entry per CDR3 protein. The table shows 40,000 or so distinct CDR3 sequences, with roughly 60% occurring only once. RNA was extracted from bulk tissue without any cell sorting. More than 3 cm separated this lung sample from the edge of the tumor. The clonotype originates from a man between 45 and 60 years old with non-small cell lung cancer. The sequenced material came from distant non-tumor lung tissue. This sequence joins TRBV11-1 and TRBJ2-1; D not resolved. The CDR3 DNA follows: TGTGGCAGCAGCCTAGACCCTGGCGGCTACAATGAGCAGTTCTTC. The encoded protein is CGSSLDPGGYNEQFF.